Below are 25 T cell receptor beta chains sequenced from a single sample in a study of T cell responses to AZD1222 COVID-19 vaccine. Using immunoSEQ multiplex PCR, the repertoire was profiled, and TCRdb retains in-frame clones only, with some absent. The table shows 95,000 to 110,000 clones, with around 92% occurring only once. The specimen was peripheral blood, collected on day 0 of AZD1222 vaccination. The receptor set was obtained from an adult in good health.

The V call is TRBV7-2, the J call TRBJ1-2, with 8 bases lining up with TRBD1. The J segment lost 8 bases and the V segment lost 2 bases, leaving 10 bases of the junction unmatched. Germline assignment: CDR1 SGHTA and CDR2 FQGNSA. The CDR3 totals 15 residues. CDR3 in DNA: TGTGCCAGCAGCTTACCCGGACAGGGTATTCGCGGCTACACCTTC. Protein: CASSLPGQGIRGYTF.

The CDR3 nucleotides read TGTGCCAGCAGCAAGGGACTATGGGAGACCCAGTACTTC. Protein: CASSKGLWETQYF. The chain carries TRBV7-2 and TRBJ2-5; 7 nucleotides align to TRBD2. Per germline, CDR1 SGHTA and CDR2 FQGNSA. This CDR3 is 13 amino acids long. V gave up 5 bases and J gave up 5 bases; unmatched junction bases: 5.

This clone has only a few counts. The chain has TRBV6-2 or TRBV6-3 and TRBJ1-1; 7 bases line up with TRBD1. Germline values: CDR1 MNHEY, CDR2 SVGEGT. This CDR3 is 16 amino acids long. The V segment lost 1 base and the J segment 0 bases; nucleotides outside the gene matches: 5. This CDR3 is CASSYFQTGMNTEAFF. CDR3 in DNA: TGTGCCAGCAGTTACTTCCAGACAGGGATGAACACTGAAGCTTTCTTT.

This chain uses TRBV4-1 with TRBJ1-2; D is perhaps TRBD1 (6 bases). The CDR3 spans 15 residues. The germline V gene has CDR1 MGHRA and CDR2 YSYEKL. Trimming cost V 0 bases and J 2 bases, with 10 bases left between them. The CDR3 DNA reads as TGCGCCAGCAGCCAAGATTCCGGGGGCAACTATGGCTACACCTTC. This gives the protein CASSQDSGGNYGYTF.

The chain combines TRBV9 with TRBJ2-3; D possibly corresponds to TRBD2 (6 bases). The CDR3 has 15 amino acids. CDR1 and CDR2 (germline): SGDLS, YYNGEE. V was trimmed by 0 bases and J by 3 bases, leaving 11 bases between them. This chain's CDR3 is CASSVGGATTDTQYF. The CDR3 bases are TGTGCCAGCAGCGTAGGCGGGGCTACTACAGATACGCAGTATTTT.

The CDR3 nucleotides are TGTGCCAGTAGTATACAGGGGGACGTCACTGAAGCTTTCTTT. It specifies CASSIQGDVTEAFF. V gene TRBV19 combines with J gene TRBJ1-1, with 7 bases identical to TRBD1. The germline V gene has CDR1 LNHDA and CDR2 SQIVND (reference sequence). This CDR3 region has 14 residues. V was clipped by 2 bases and J by 4 bases; unmatched bases: 4.

The chain carries TRBV3-1 (or the pseudogene TRBV3-2) and TRBJ1-5, with D possibly matching TRBD1 (6 bases). The CDR3 sequence is 17 residues long. CDR1 is LGHDT and CDR2 is YNNKEL in the germline V gene (reference sequence). Trimming stripped 3 bases from V and 0 bases from J, with 15 bases between. The CDR3 region is CASSHPRTDYSNQPQHF. DNA for the CDR3: TGTGCCAGCAGCCACCCCCGGACAGATTATAGCAATCAGCCCCAGCATTTT.

The gene calls are TRBV4-1 and TRBJ1-2; 10 bases are a match to TRBD1. The CDR3 spans 14 residues. CDR1 and CDR2 from the germline V gene are MGHRA and YSYEKL. V was pared by 8 bases and J by 2 bases, with 5 bases of the junction left unmatched. This CDR3 is CASAVGQGNYGYTF. CDR3 coding DNA: TGCGCCAGCGCGGTGGGACAGGGGAACTATGGCTACACCTTC.

The J gene is TRBJ1-1, the V gene TRBV3-1 (or the pseudogene TRBV3-2), with D perhaps TRBD1 (6 bases). Trimming stripped 4 bases from V and 3 bases from J, with 24 bases between. Germline CDR1 reads LGHDT; CDR2 reads YNNKEL (reference sequence). This CDR3 is 18 amino acids long. The CDR3 sequence is CASSPTGSPIRLDTEAFF. CDR3 in DNA: TGTGCCAGCAGCCCCACAGGGAGTCCAATTCGGTTGGACACTGAAGCTTTCTTT.

This clone was seen just once. DNA for the CDR3: TGTGCCAGTATGAGGAAATGGGGCACCGGGGAGCTGTTTTTT. It specifies CASMRKWGTGELFF. The rearrangement joins TRBV19 to TRBJ2-2, with D hard to call. V lost 7 bases to trimming and J lost 4 bases, with 13 bases between them. Per germline, CDR1 LNHDA and CDR2 SQIVND (reference sequence). The CDR3 extends over 14 amino acids.

In DNA form, the CDR3 reads TGTGCCAGCAGCTTGACTAGCGGGATTTACGAGCAGTACTTC. This encodes CASSLTSGIYEQYF. J is TRBJ2-7 and V is TRBV7-8, with TRBD2 matching over 11 bases. J gave up 4 bases and V 3 bases, and 2 bases lay outside the gene matches. The CDR3 has 14 amino acids. Germline values: CDR1 SGHVS, CDR2 FQNEAQ. The whole variable domain, remainder taken from reference TRBV7-8 and TRBJ2-7, is GAGVSQSPRYKVAKRGQDVALRCDPISGHVSLFWYQQALGQGPEFLTYFQNEAQLDKSGLPSDRFFAERPEGSVSTLKIQRTQQEDSAVYLCASSLTSGIYEQYFGPGTRLTVT.

The chain combines TRBV27 with TRBJ2-7; D is unresolved. V was clipped by 6 bases and J by 0 bases, with 15 bases between them. Germline CDR1 MNHEY, CDR2 SMNVEV (reference sequence). There are 15 residues in the CDR3. The CDR3 coding sequence is TGTGCCAGCAGGTCGGCTCCGGACGGCTCCTACGAGCAGTACTTC. It codes for CASRSAPDGSYEQYF.

The V and J genes are TRBV14 and TRBJ1-2; tentative D call: TRBD1 (5 bases). The germline V gene encodes CDR1 SGHDN and CDR2 FVKESK. V shed 1 base and J shed 4 bases, with 16 bases lying between them. This CDR3 has 16 amino acids. Here the CDR3 reads CASSQGGSMTIYGYTF. The DNA of the CDR3 is TGTGCCAGCAGCCAAGGGGGGTCGATGACTATCTATGGCTACACCTTC. Using reference TRBV14 and TRBJ1-2 for the parts outside the CDR3, the full variable domain is EAGVTQFPSHSVIEKGQTVTLRCDPISGHDNLYWYRRVMGKEIKFLLHFVKESKQDESGMPNNRFLAERTGGTYSTLKVQPAELEDSGVYFCASSQGGSMTIYGYTFGSGTRLTVV.

Only a few counts were recorded for this clone. V gene TRBV5-4 combines with J gene TRBJ1-3; 7 bases line up with TRBD1. Germline trimming cut 3 bases from V and 1 base from J; bases unmatched to any gene: 1. There are 14 residues in the CDR3. In germline, CDR1 is SGHNT, CDR2 YYREEE (reference sequence). CDR3 sequence reads: CASSSDRSGNTIYF. The DNA for the CDR3 is TGTGCCAGCAGCTCGGACAGGTCTGGAAACACCATATATTTT.

The chain employs TRBV7-9 and TRBJ2-2, with 7 bases fitting TRBD2. The CDR3 contains 13 residues. Per the germline V gene, CDR1 is SEHNR and CDR2 is FQNEAQ (reference sequence). J gave up 3 bases and V 8 bases, and 3 bases lay outside the gene matches. The CDR3 protein is CASDGRDTGELFF. The CDR3 bases are TGTGCCAGCGATGGGAGGGACACCGGGGAGCTGTTTTTT.

V and J are TRBV5-1 and TRBJ1-5; TRBD1 might be the D (5 bases). V was shortened by 0 bases and J by 7 bases, with 14 bases between the two germline ends. Germline CDR1 and CDR2: SGHRS and YFSETQ. The length of the CDR3 is 15 residues. CDR3 DNA sequence: TGCGCCAGCAGCTTGGGGGGCGCGGGAATCCAGCCCCAGCATTTT. This encodes CASSLGGAGIQPQHF.

The chain employs TRBV30 and TRBJ1-5; 7 bases agree with TRBD1. V shed 2 bases, J shed 0 bases, and the junction held 7 bases outside the gene matches. Germline V CDR1 and CDR2: GTSNPN, SVGIG (reference sequence). CDR3 length: 16 amino acids. As DNA, the CDR3 is TGTGCCTGGAGTACCGGACAGGCAGATAGCAATCAGCCCCAGCATTTT. It translates to CAWSTGQADSNQPQHF.

The chain is built from TRBV18 and TRBJ2-1; a weak D match, TRBD1 (6 bases). The CDR3 spans 15 residues. Per the germline V gene, CDR1 is KGHSH and CDR2 is LQKENI. Deletions cut 3 bases from V and 4 bases from J, with 13 bases between. CDR3 loop: CASSPGVDRYNEQFF. CDR3 nucleotide sequence: TGTGCCAGCTCACCCGGGGTCGACAGGTACAATGAGCAGTTCTTC.

J is TRBJ1-5 and V is TRBV2; maybe TRBD1 (6 bases). Trimming took off 5 bases at V and 3 bases at J, with 14 bases between the two ends. This CDR3 contains 15 residues. CDR1 is SNHLY, CDR2 FYNNEI, per germline. This CDR3 is CASSKTDSFNQPQHF. The CDR3 DNA reads as TGTGCCAGCAGTAAGACGGACAGCTTCAATCAGCCCCAGCATTTT. The complete variable domain, with remaining parts taken from reference TRBV2 and TRBJ1-5, reads EPEVTQTPSHQVTQMGQEVILRCVPISNHLYFYWYRQILGQKVEFLVSFYNNEISEKSEIFDDQFSVERPDGSNFTLKIRSTKLEDSAMYFCASSKTDSFNQPQHFGDGTRLSIL.

This clone was counted a few times. The V gene is TRBV2, the J gene TRBJ1-2; D may be TRBD1 (5 bases). The germline V gene has CDR1 SNHLY and CDR2 FYNNEI. Trimming took off 7 bases at V and 2 bases at J, with 14 bases between the two ends. This CDR3 has 14 residues. CDR3 protein: CASNRDFRNYGYTF. DNA for the CDR3: TGTGCCAGCAATAGGGACTTCCGGAACTATGGCTACACCTTC. The full variable domain, completed using reference TRBV2 and TRBJ1-2, is EPEVTQTPSHQVTQMGQEVILRCVPISNHLYFYWYRQILGQKVEFLVSFYNNEISEKSEIFDDQFSVERPDGSNFTLKIRSTKLEDSAMYFCASNRDFRNYGYTFGSGTRLTVV.

The gene calls are TRBV4-3 and TRBJ1-2; TRBD1 aligns across 8 bases. Germline V lookup: CDR1 LGHNA, CDR2 YSLEER. The CDR3 length is 16 residues. V lost 0 bases to trimming and J lost 5 bases; unmatched junction nucleotides: 8. The CDR3 spells CASSQDLRDRIYGYTF. DNA for the CDR3: TGCGCCAGCAGCCAAGATCTAAGGGACAGGATTTATGGCTACACCTTC.

The J gene is TRBJ2-2, the V gene TRBV18; D gene ambiguous. V lost 2 bases, J lost 1 base, and 5 bases lay in between. The CDR3 is 14 amino acids. CDR1 is KGHSH and CDR2 is LQKENI in the germline V gene. The CDR3 DNA is TGTGCCAGCTCACCAAGGGAGAACACCGGGGAGCTGTTTTTT. Translating gives CASSPRENTGELFF. Full variable domain (rest looked up from reference TRBV18 and TRBJ2-2): NAGVMQNPRHLVRRRGQEARLRCSPMKGHSHVYWYRQLPEEGLKFMVYLQKENIIDESGMPKERFSAEFPKEGPSILRIQQVVRGDSAAYFCASSPRENTGELFFGEGSRLTVL.

V is TRBV6-5 and J is TRBJ2-7; D unresolved. The CDR3 sequence is 15 residues long. CDR1 and CDR2 from the germline V gene are MNHEY and SVGAGI. V was pared by 0 bases and J by 4 bases, with 13 bases between. In nucleotides, the CDR3 is TGTGCCAGCAGTTACTCGAGAACAGCCGAATACGAGCAGTACTTC. This sequence encodes CASSYSRTAEYEQYF.

The genes are TRBV21-1 and TRBJ1-2; the D call TRBD1 from the table was never checked on the DNA. TRBV21-1 is classified as a pseudogene. The CDR3 runs to 16 residues. The CDR3 sequence: CASSKEGQGLIYGYTF. Written as DNA, the CDR3 is TGTGCCAGCAGCAAAGAGGGACAGGGGTTGATCTATGGCTACACCTTC.

The V call is TRBV18, the J call TRBJ1-2; D not resolved. V dropped 6 bases and J dropped 6 bases, with 17 bases sitting between them. Germline loops: CDR1 KGHSH, CDR2 LQKENI. CDR3 length: 14 residues. CDR3: CASSYQSRVDGYTF. CDR3 bases: TGTGCCAGCTCTTACCAATCAAGGGTGGATGGCTACACCTTC. Combining the CDR3 with reference TRBV18 and TRBJ1-2 gives the whole variable domain NAGVMQNPRHLVRRRGQEARLRCSPMKGHSHVYWYRQLPEEGLKFMVYLQKENIIDESGMPKERFSAEFPKEGPSILRIQQVVRGDSAAYFCASSYQSRVDGYTFGSGTRLTVV.